This T cell receptor beta chain was sequenced during a study of siplizumab effects on memory and regulatory T cells. Whole-study results and caveats: The average Treg-derived proportion among mappable alloreactive CD4+ clones was 68.8% with siplizumab versus around 26% in controls. An assignable phenotype, naive or memory, was missing from roughly 83-96% of proliferating CD4+ or CD8+ clones.

This clone was detected only once. Antigen specificity is unknown. The CDR3 sequence is 16 residues long. V shed 4 bases and J 5 bases; nucleotides not matched to a gene: 6. Germline V gene lookup returns CDR1 KGHSH and CDR2 LQKENI. Every sample had about 9.3 x 10^4 of its TCR templates assayed. Sequenced by immunoSEQ multiplex PCR; TCRdb stores in-frame clones only, minus some. The table has around 100,000 clones, approximately 94% seen once. The clonotype was recovered from a human donor in good health. The J gene is TRBJ2-5, the V gene TRBV18, with 14 bases that match TRBD2. The sample was non-Treg CD4+ T cells sorted from blood. CDR3 nucleotides: TGTGCCAGCTCACGGATGGGACTAGCGGGAGTGGAGACCCAGTACTTC. It yields the protein CASSRMGLAGVETQYF. Filled out from reference TRBV18 and TRBJ2-5, the complete variable domain reads NAGVMQNPRHLVRRRGQEARLRCSPMKGHSHVYWYRQLPEEGLKFMVYLQKENIIDESGMPKERFSAEFPKEGPSILRIQQVVRGDSAAYFCASSRMGLAGVETQYFGPGTRLLVL.